The 15 T cell receptor beta chains below come from one sample, sequenced in a study of CD8+ T cells in alopecia areata. The authors extracted RNA and reverse transcribed it into cDNA as the sequencing template. Profiled with immunoSEQ multiplex PCR; TCRdb holds only in-frame clones, not every one. Of about 160,000 clones in the sample, 75% to 90% are singletons; the top ten hold about 14%. The sequenced sample was CD8+ T cells sorted from blood, obtained at week 0. Receptors were obtained from a human donor with alopecia areata.

This clone was found a few times. The chain joins TRBV29-1 to TRBJ2-7, with D possibly TRBD2 on 6 matching bases. This CDR3 has 13 residues. V was trimmed by 2 bases and J by 6 bases, leaving 14 bases between them. Germline V gene data show CDR1 as SQVTM and CDR2 as ANQGSEA. The chain's CDR3 is CSVERSGRIEQYF. In nucleotides, the CDR3 is TGCAGCGTTGAAAGGTCGGGGAGGATCGAGCAGTACTTC.

This clone has only a few counts. This rearrangement joins TRBV7-2 to TRBJ2-7, with D possibly TRBD1 on 5 matching bases. Germline V lookup: CDR1 SGHTA, CDR2 FQGNSA. This CDR3 has 15 residues. V was clipped by 0 bases and J by 2 bases, with 11 bases between them. The CDR3 DNA sequence: TGTGCCAGCAGCTTAGCTGACAGTGCCACCTACGAGCAGTACTTC. The encoded protein is CASSLADSATYEQYF.

V usage is TRBV15 and J usage is TRBJ2-1; D possibly corresponds to TRBD1 (6 bases). Between the trimmed V and J ends, which lost 4 bases and 3 bases, there was a span of 13 bases. The CDR3 consists of 15 residues. CDR1 is LNHNV, CDR2 YYDKDF, per germline (reference sequence). CDR3 DNA: TGTGCCACCAGCACCCAGGGGACAATCTACAATGAGCAGTTCTTC. It yields the protein CATSTQGTIYNEQFF.

The chain couples TRBV7-3 to TRBJ2-4; D perhaps matches TRBD2 (5 bases). The germline gives CDR1 SGHTA, CDR2 FQGTGA. This CDR3 is built from 13 residues. V lost 8 bases and J lost 7, with 15 bases in between. The CDR3 here is CASSLGGLNIQYF. The CDR3 coding sequence is TGTGCCAGCTCCCTCGGCGGGCTGAACATTCAGTACTTC.

In DNA form, the CDR3 reads TGTGCCAGCAGTTACCTGGGCCCAGGGTCCTCCTACGAGCAGTACTTC. This encodes CASSYLGPGSSYEQYF. This sequence joins TRBV6-6 and TRBJ2-7; a possible D gene is TRBD1 (5 bases). V was cut by 2 bases and J by 0 bases, with 14 bases left in between. Germline V CDR1 and CDR2: MNHNY, SVGAGI (reference sequence). The CDR3 sequence is 16 residues long.

The V call is TRBV30, the J call TRBJ1-6; maybe TRBD1 (5 bases). CDR1 GTSNPN and CDR2 SVGIG come from the germline V gene (reference sequence). This CDR3 spans 14 amino acids. Trimming took off 3 bases at V and 7 bases at J, with 13 bases between the two ends. CDR3 loop: CAWRGEFWNSPLHF. The CDR3 nucleotides are TGTGCCTGGAGAGGGGAGTTTTGGAATTCACCCCTCCACTTT.

This chain joins TRBV6-7 and TRBJ1-4, with D perhaps matching TRBD1 (5 bases). TRBV6-7 belongs to the ORF category, with a function that is uncertain. This CDR3 comprises 16 residues. Deletions cut 6 bases from V and 7 bases from J, with 21 bases between. The CDR3 spells CASRWTRPLQGEKLFF. The CDR3 DNA is TGTGCCAGCAGATGGACTAGACCACTCCAGGGTGAAAAACTGTTTTTT.

The chain combines TRBV14 with TRBJ2-1; either TRBD1 or TRBD2 may supply D (5 bases each). The germline V gene has CDR1 SGHDN and CDR2 FVKESK. Trimming cost V 1 base and J 4 bases, with 11 bases left between them. This CDR3 has 15 residues. CDR3 loop: CASSQGRDPYNEQFF. CDR3 nucleotide sequence: TGTGCCAGCAGCCAAGGCAGGGACCCTTACAATGAGCAGTTCTTC. Based on the CDR3 plus reference TRBV14 and TRBJ2-1, the full variable domain is EAGVTQFPSHSVIEKGQTVTLRCDPISGHDNLYWYRRVMGKEIKFLLHFVKESKQDESGMPNNRFLAERTGGTYSTLKVQPAELEDSGVYFCASSQGRDPYNEQFFGPGTRLTVL.

The chain recombines TRBV5-1 with TRBJ2-1, with a possible D match to TRBD2 (6 bases). The CDR3 contains 13 residues. Germline V gene sequence: CDR1 SGHRS, CDR2 YFSETQ. Trimming took off 5 bases at V and 8 bases at J, with 14 bases between the two ends. The CDR3 spells CASRRQTGDEQFF. As DNA, the CDR3 is TGCGCCAGCAGACGACAAACGGGAGATGAGCAGTTCTTC.

This clone has a single count. The chain recombines TRBV11-2 with TRBJ2-3; 8 bases are shared with TRBD2. The V gene's germline CDR1 is SGHAT and CDR2 FQNNGV. The junction had 9 bases not matched to a gene; V was cut back by 5 bases and J by 2 bases. The CDR3 has 16 residues. CDR3 amino acids: CASSLRTSLTTDTQYF. CDR3 coding DNA: TGTGCCAGCAGCCTCAGGACTAGCCTGACCACAGATACGCAGTATTTT.

This chain uses TRBV30 with TRBJ2-1; the D gene could be TRBD1 or TRBD2 (5 bases each). Germline lookup yields CDR1 GTSNPN and CDR2 SVGIG (reference sequence). V was cut by 2 bases and J by 7 bases, with 9 bases left in between. The CDR3 contains 12 residues. The CDR3 region has the DNA TGTGCCTGGAGTATCGAGGGGAATGAGCAGTTCTTC. The encoded protein is CAWSIEGNEQFF.

The V and J genes are TRBV29-1 and TRBJ2-2, with D perhaps assigned TRBD1 or TRBD2 (5 bases each). Germline assignment: CDR1 SQVTM and CDR2 ANQGSEA. V lost 3 bases and J 4 bases, leaving 12 bases between the germline ends. This CDR3 region has 14 residues. The CDR3 sequence is CSVDLEGSTGELFF. Written as DNA, the CDR3 is TGCAGCGTTGATCTCGAGGGGAGCACCGGGGAGCTGTTTTTT.

This clone was counted only a few times. This rearrangement joins TRBV30 to TRBJ1-4; 7 bases agree with TRBD1. This CDR3 has 12 amino acids. J was trimmed by 8 bases and V by 8 bases; bases with no gene match: 8. Germline lookup yields CDR1 GTSNPN and CDR2 SVGIG (reference sequence). The CDR3 protein is CAGDREGEKLFF. The CDR3 DNA reads TGTGCCGGTGACAGGGAAGGAGAAAAACTGTTTTTT.

This clone came up once. One junction end disagrees with the germline gene, perhaps due to a read error. J is TRBJ1-1 and V is TRBV7-9; D is undetermined. Germline values: CDR1 SEHNR, CDR2 FQNEAQ (reference sequence). The CDR3 sequence is 14 residues long. In DNA, the CDR3 is TGTGCCAGCAGCTTCGAGTCCCTGAACACTGAGGCTTTCTTT. Its translation is CASSFESLNTEAFF.

The rearrangement uses TRBV21-1 and TRBJ2-7. TRBV21-1 is labeled a pseudogene. The CDR3 runs to 13 residues. The CDR3 DNA reads TGTGCCAGCAGCAGAGGCCGGGCGTCTGAGCAGTACTTC. This gives the protein CASSRGRASEQYF.